The 25 T cell receptor beta chains below were found in one sample sequenced in a study of T-cell memory formation after mild COVID-19. TCRdb re-called the 5' RACE reads with MiXCR, one entry per CDR3 protein. The sample includes around 390,000 distinct CDR3 sequences, about a sixth of them seen just once. The sample comprised PBMCs or a T cell subset sorted from them (not recorded which). These receptors originate from a man between 18 and 35 years old who had mild COVID-19 (a few samples of this study predate the infection). Cell type and time point are not known.

The genes are TRBV15 and TRBJ1-4; no clear D. The CDR3 spans 12 residues. Trimming removed 3 bases at V and 5 bases at J, with 4 bases between. Germline V CDR1 and CDR2: LNHNV, YYDKDF (reference sequence). CDR3 loop: CATSSLNEKLFF. CDR3 DNA: TGTGCCACCAGCAGTCTAAATGAAAAACTGTTTTTT. Variable domain in full (rest from reference TRBV15 and TRBJ1-4): DAMVIQNPRYQVTQFGKPVTLSCSQTLNHNVMYWYQQKSSQAPKLLFHYYDKDFNNEADTPDNFQSRRPNTSFCFLDIRSPGLGDTAMYLCATSSLNEKLFFGSGTQLSVL.

The table lists this clonotype with a few counts. The rearrangement links TRBV7-9 to TRBJ1-1; D is ambiguous. V was shortened by 5 bases and J by 5 bases, with 12 bases between the two germline ends. Germline V lookup: CDR1 SEHNR, CDR2 FQNEAQ (reference sequence). This CDR3 region has 13 residues. CDR3 bases: TGTGCCAGCAGCCACCCGGGGAGGACTGAAGCTTTCTTT. This codes for CASSHPGRTEAFF.

This clonotype was detected a few times. The gene calls are TRBV2 and TRBJ2-1; 7 nucleotides match TRBD2. The CDR3 runs 13 residues. Germline V CDR1 and CDR2: SNHLY, FYNNEI. The J segment lost 8 bases and the V segment lost 5 bases, leaving 6 bases of the junction unmatched. The CDR3 coding sequence is TGTGCCAGCAGTTCCCTTACTAGCGATGAGCAGTTCTTC. Its translation is CASSSLTSDEQFF.

This clonotype showed up just a few times. This chain joins TRBV9 and TRBJ2-6; D ambiguous. V was cut by 3 bases and J by 0 bases, with 7 bases left in between. Germline V CDR1 and CDR2: SGDLS, YYNGEE. The CDR3 covers 15 residues. As DNA, the CDR3 is TGTGCCAGCAGCGGCGTAAGCTCTGGGGCCAACGTCCTGACTTTC. Its translation: CASSGVSSGANVLTF.

In its sample, this clonotype was seen a few times. V is TRBV29-1 and J is TRBJ2-2; no firm D call. CDR3 length equals 13 residues. The germline V and J ends were trimmed by 1 base and 7 bases, with 10 bases remaining between them. In germline, CDR1 is SQVTM, CDR2 ANQGSEA. In DNA, the CDR3 is TGCAGCGTTGAAGGGCTAGGAAGCGGGGAGCTGTTTTTT. Protein: CSVEGLGSGELFF.

The chain carries TRBV5-1 and TRBJ1-2, with 9 nucleotides matching TRBD1. This CDR3 contains 14 residues. Germline CDR1 reads SGHRS; CDR2 reads YFSETQ. V trimming: 5 bases; J trimming: 5 bases; junction bases outside the gene matches: 7. The CDR3, as DNA: TGCGCCAGCAGATCCGGGACAGGGACATATGGCTACACCTTC. Translated: CASRSGTGTYGYTF.

The gene calls are TRBV5-1 and TRBJ2-3; D is ambiguous. The CDR3 runs to 14 residues. Trimming took 4 bases from V and 4 from J, leaving 13 bases between them. Germline V gene sequence: CDR1 SGHRS, CDR2 YFSETQ. In DNA, the CDR3 is TGCGCCAGCAGCCGAGCGACATCCCCAGATACGCAGTATTTT. Its protein product is CASSRATSPDTQYF.

CDR3 sequence reads: CASSPEGLAGGRNEQFF. In nucleotides, the CDR3 is TGCGCCAGCAGCCCTGAGGGACTAGCGGGGGGGAGAAATGAGCAGTTCTTC. The chain has TRBV4-1 and TRBJ2-1, with 16 bases identical to TRBD2. With 4 bases clipped from V and 7 bases from J, the junction kept 7 bases outside the gene matches. The CDR3 covers 17 residues. The germline V gene encodes CDR1 MGHRA and CDR2 YSYEKL.

This clonotype was seen more than once but under ten times. The rearrangement joins TRBV10-3 to TRBJ1-1; D ambiguous. Germline CDR1 reads ENHRY; CDR2 reads SYGVKD. This CDR3 has 12 amino acids. V lost 0 bases, J lost 5 bases, and 4 bases lay in between. CDR3 sequence: CAISESGTEAFF. DNA for the CDR3: TGTGCCATCAGTGAGTCGGGAACTGAAGCTTTCTTT.

This clonotype has just a few counts. The gene calls are TRBV11-2 and TRBJ2-5, with 9 bases matching TRBD2. Per germline, CDR1 SGHAT and CDR2 FQNNGV. The CDR3 length is 16 residues. The ends lost 5 bases at V and 5 bases at J; junction bases unmatched: 12. CDR3 DNA sequence: TGTGCCAGCAGCGCCCAACGGCGGGGGGGACGGGAGACCCAGTACTTC. It translates to CASSAQRRGGRETQYF. The variable domain in full, completed from reference TRBV11-2 and TRBJ2-5, reads EAGVAQSPRYKIIEKRQSVAFWCNPISGHATLYWYQQILGQGPKLLIQFQNNGVVDDSQLPKDRFSAERLKGVDSTLKIQPAKLEDSAVYLCASSAQRRGGRETQYFGPGTRLLVL.

The rearrangement uses TRBV6-5 and TRBJ1-1; 8 nucleotides line up with TRBD1. The CDR3 has 15 residues. The ends lost 7 bases at V and 1 base at J; junction bases unmatched: 8. Looked up from germline, CDR1 is MNHEY and CDR2 is SVGAGI. The CDR3 here is CASTRTGTGNTEAFF. CDR3 coding DNA: TGTGCCAGCACGAGGACCGGGACAGGGAACACTGAAGCTTTCTTT.

The gene calls are TRBV21-1 and TRBJ2-1; the table's D call, TRBD1, has no DNA check behind it. TRBV21-1 constitutes a pseudogene. This CDR3 spans 17 amino acids. The CDR3 bases are TGTGCCAGCAGCAAAGTACCGGGACAGGGGTCCGACAATGAGCAGTTCTTC. Protein sequence: CASSKVPGQGSDNEQFF.

The genes are TRBV19 and TRBJ1-2, with D possibly TRBD1 on 6 matching bases. The V and J ends lost 9 bases and 0 bases respectively, with 17 bases between them. CDR3 length: 15 amino acids. Germline V gene data show CDR1 as LNHDA and CDR2 as SQIVND (reference sequence). This CDR3 reads CASFGGAGANYGYTF. CDR3 sequence (DNA): TGTGCCAGCTTCGGGGGGGCCGGGGCTAACTATGGCTACACCTTC.

This clonotype was observed a few times. This chain connects TRBV5-5 to TRBJ1-4; possibly TRBD1 for D (5 bases). The CDR3 consists of 14 residues. Per germline, CDR1 SGHKS and CDR2 YYEKEE (reference sequence). Trimming pared 2 bases from V and 5 bases from J, leaving 10 bases between. This CDR3 is CASSFQGGNEKLFF. The CDR3 nucleotides are TGTGCCAGCAGCTTTCAGGGTGGAAATGAAAAACTGTTTTTT.

This sequence joins TRBV3-1 and TRBJ2-7; D is ambiguous. Trimming removed 8 bases from V and 3 bases from J, with 14 bases in between. Looked up from germline, CDR1 is LGHDT and CDR2 is YNNKEL (reference sequence). The CDR3 contains 13 residues. CDR3 sequence reads: CASGRTDGYEQYF. The CDR3 region has the DNA TGTGCCAGCGGAAGAACAGACGGCTACGAGCAGTACTTC.

In this sample, this clonotype turned up many times. The chain has TRBV7-2 and TRBJ1-6; D remains unclear. CDR1 and CDR2 from the germline V gene are SGHTA and FQGNSA. The CDR3 loop spans 14 amino acids. The V end lost 4 bases, the J end lost 8 bases, and 12 bases lay between the germline ends. The CDR3 loop is CASSWVTVDSPLHF. The DNA of the CDR3 is TGTGCCAGCAGCTGGGTTACAGTGGATTCACCCCTCCACTTT.

The sample holds a few counts of this clonotype. V gene TRBV4-1 combines with J gene TRBJ2-5; a weak D match, TRBD1 (5 bases). The germline V gene has CDR1 MGHRA and CDR2 YSYEKL. The CDR3 is 16 amino acids. V was cut by 0 bases and J by 2 bases, with 13 bases left in between. The CDR3 nucleotides read TGCGCCAGCAGCCAAGATCTCGTAGGGGCGCAAGAGACCCAGTACTTC. Its protein product is CASSQDLVGAQETQYF.

This clonotype was recorded a few times. The CDR3 DNA reads TGTGCCAGCAGTCTAACTAGCGGGCACCTCGAGGAGACCCAGTACTTC. It encodes CASSLTSGHLEETQYF. This chain joins TRBV6-2 or TRBV6-3 and TRBJ2-5; 9 nucleotides agree with TRBD2. Germline V gene sequence: CDR1 MNHEY, CDR2 SVGEGT. CDR3 length equals 16 residues. V lost 5 bases and J lost 5; bases outside the gene matches: 12.

In its sample, this clonotype was seen once. The chain links TRBV6-5 to TRBJ1-4; 9 bases align to TRBD1. The germline gives CDR1 MNHEY, CDR2 SVGAGI. This CDR3 region has 14 residues. After removal of 4 bases from V and 5 bases from J, the junction contained 2 bases not matched to a gene. DNA for the CDR3: TGTGCCAGCAGTTGGGACAGGGCGAATGAAAAACTGTTTTTT. Translation gives CASSWDRANEKLFF.

This clonotype was observed many times. This chain joins TRBV5-1 and TRBJ2-1, with unresolved D. CDR3 length: 13 amino acids. The germline CDR1 and CDR2 sequences are SGHRS and YFSETQ. The V gene lost 0 bases and the J gene lost 8 bases, with 9 bases spanning the gap. The CDR3 reads CASSLAAIDEQFF. In nucleotides, the CDR3 is TGCGCCAGCAGCTTGGCGGCAATCGATGAGCAGTTCTTC.

In this sample, this clonotype turned up a few times. The chain couples TRBV9 to TRBJ1-5; TRBD1 might be the D (6 bases). This CDR3 region has 19 residues. CDR1 is SGDLS and CDR2 is YYNGEE in the germline V gene. The germline V and J ends were trimmed by 3 bases and 2 bases, with 24 bases remaining between them. The CDR3 DNA reads TGTGCCAGCAGCGAGAGAAACAGGGAACCCAAGGTCGGCAATCAGCCCCAGCATTTT. This sequence encodes CASSERNREPKVGNQPQHF. Supplemented by reference TRBV9 and TRBJ1-5, the full variable domain reads DSGVTQTPKHLITATGQRVTLRCSPRSGDLSVYWYQQSLDQGLQFLIQYYNGEERAKGNILERFSAQQFPDLHSELNLSSLELGDSALYFCASSERNREPKVGNQPQHFGDGTRLSIL.

The table lists this clonotype with a few counts. As DNA, the CDR3 is TGTGCCAGCAGTTTCGCGGACTGGGACTATGGCTACACCTTC. Its protein product is CASSFADWDYGYTF. The chain has TRBV12-3 or TRBV12-4 and TRBJ1-2; D gene unclear. V dropped 3 bases and J dropped 3 bases, with 11 bases sitting between them. The CDR3 contains 14 residues.

The chain is built from TRBV24-1 and TRBJ1-4, with D unclear. Per germline, CDR1 KGHDR and CDR2 SFDVKD. The CDR3 is 13 amino acids. The V end lost 7 bases, the J end lost 4 bases, and 9 bases lay between the germline ends. The CDR3 DNA reads as TGTGCCACCAGCTCCGGTCATAATGAAAAACTGTTTTTT. Protein sequence: CATSSGHNEKLFF.

The chain couples TRBV5-4 to TRBJ1-2; D call uncertain. The germline gives CDR1 SGHNT, CDR2 YYREEE (reference sequence). This CDR3 is built from 14 residues. Trimming removed 4 bases from V and 0 bases from J, with 10 bases in between. The CDR3 DNA follows: TGTGCCAGCAGCCCCCAGCAGGCTAACTATGGCTACACCTTC. Its protein product is CASSPQQANYGYTF.

V and J are TRBV4-3 and TRBJ1-5; D may be TRBD1 (5 bases). This CDR3 contains 15 residues. V shed 4 bases and J shed 1 base, with 11 bases lying between them. Germline CDR1 reads LGHNA; CDR2 reads YSLEER. The DNA for the CDR3 is TGCGCCAGCAGCCTTGACCGGGACAGCAATCAGCCCCAGCATTTT. Its translation: CASSLDRDSNQPQHF.